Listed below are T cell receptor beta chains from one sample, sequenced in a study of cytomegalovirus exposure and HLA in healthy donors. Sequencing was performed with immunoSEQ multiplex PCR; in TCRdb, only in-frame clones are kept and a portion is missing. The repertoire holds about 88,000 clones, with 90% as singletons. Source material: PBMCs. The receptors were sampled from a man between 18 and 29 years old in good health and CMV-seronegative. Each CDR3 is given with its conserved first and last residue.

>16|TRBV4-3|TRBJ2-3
CASSQGLAGDTDTQYF
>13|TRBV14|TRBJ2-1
CASSQQRVNEQFF
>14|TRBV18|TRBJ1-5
CASSQGQGFRPQHF
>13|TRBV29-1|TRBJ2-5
CSGQTLGQETQYF
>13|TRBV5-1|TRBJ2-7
CASSAGKSFEQYF
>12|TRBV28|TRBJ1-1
CASSPPNTEAFF
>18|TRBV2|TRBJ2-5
CASRHQRLRQGSQETQYF
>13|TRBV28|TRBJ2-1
CASSASGKREQFF
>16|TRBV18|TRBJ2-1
CASSLTSGLSYNEQFF
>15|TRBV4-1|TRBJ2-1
CASSHSGTSINEQFF